This paragraph reports one T cell receptor beta chain. This sample was taken from a study of blood T cell repertoires in COVID-19. Study in general: Donors in the United States, Italy and Spain gave samples during acute or convalescent COVID-19. PBMCs, B-cell-depleted T cells, or T cells provided the cDNA or gDNA that made up the material.

The V gene's germline CDR1 is MNHNS and CDR2 SASEGT. The CDR3 covers 14 residues. The J segment lost 8 bases and the V segment lost 0 bases, leaving 4 bases of the junction unmatched. How the authors handled the data: The assay estimated nucleated cells by amplifying reference gene primers. Only in-frame clones appear in the TCRdb table, and some are missing; sequencing was by immunoSEQ multiplex PCR. V, J and clone size derive from that table, while D and trimming were established from the DNA sequence. Found here are about 330,000 clones, approximately 85% of them singletons; the top ten hold around 7.2%.

The source material was peripheral blood. The rearrangement joins TRBV6-1 to TRBJ2-1; TRBD2 matches 7 bases. This clonotype originated in a human donor in a cohort sampled during active COVID-19. The CDR3, as DNA: TGTGCCAGCAGTGAAGCCGGGGGGAGCGATGAGCAGTTCTTC. Translated: CASSEAGGSDEQFF.